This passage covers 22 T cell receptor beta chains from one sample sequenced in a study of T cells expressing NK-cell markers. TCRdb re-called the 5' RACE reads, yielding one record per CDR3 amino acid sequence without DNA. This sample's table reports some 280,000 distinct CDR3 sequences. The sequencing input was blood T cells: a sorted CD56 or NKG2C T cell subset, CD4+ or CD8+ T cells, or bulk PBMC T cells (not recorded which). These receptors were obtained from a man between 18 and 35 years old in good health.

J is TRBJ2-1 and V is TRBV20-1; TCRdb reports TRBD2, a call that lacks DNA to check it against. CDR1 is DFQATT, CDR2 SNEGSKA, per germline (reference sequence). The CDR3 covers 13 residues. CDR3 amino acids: CSAPRGGRDEQFF.

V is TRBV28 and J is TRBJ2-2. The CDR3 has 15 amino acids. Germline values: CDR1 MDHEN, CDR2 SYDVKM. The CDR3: CASSLGRPSTGELFF.

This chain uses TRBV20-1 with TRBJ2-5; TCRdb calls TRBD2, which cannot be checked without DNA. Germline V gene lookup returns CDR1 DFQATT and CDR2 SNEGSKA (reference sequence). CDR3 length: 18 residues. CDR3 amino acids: CSARKGLAGVESKETQYF.

The CDR3 region is CASSLPVGQRKTEAFF. The chain is built from TRBV7-2 and TRBJ1-1; TCRdb outputs TRBD1, but without DNA this stays unchecked. The CDR3 consists of 16 residues. Looked up from germline, CDR1 is SGHTA and CDR2 is FQGNSA.

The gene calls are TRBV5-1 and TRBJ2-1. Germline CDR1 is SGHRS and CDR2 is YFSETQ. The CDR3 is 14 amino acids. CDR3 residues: CASARTSSYNEQFF. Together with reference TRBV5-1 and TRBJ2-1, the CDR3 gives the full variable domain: KAGVTQTPRYLIKTRGQQVTLSCSPISGHRSVSWYQQTPGQGLQFLFEYFSETQRNKGNFPGRFSGRQFSNSRSEMNVSTLELGDSALYLCASARTSSYNEQFFGPGTRLTVL.

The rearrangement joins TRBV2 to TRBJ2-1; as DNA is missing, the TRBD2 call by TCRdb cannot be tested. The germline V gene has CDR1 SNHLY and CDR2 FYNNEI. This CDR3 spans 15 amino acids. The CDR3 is CASRPTSGGNNEQFF. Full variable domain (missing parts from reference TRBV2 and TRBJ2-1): EPEVTQTPSHQVTQMGQEVILRCVPISNHLYFYWYRQILGQKVEFLVSFYNNEISEKSEIFDDQFSVERPDGSNFTLKIRSTKLEDSAMYFCASRPTSGGNNEQFFGPGTRLTVL.

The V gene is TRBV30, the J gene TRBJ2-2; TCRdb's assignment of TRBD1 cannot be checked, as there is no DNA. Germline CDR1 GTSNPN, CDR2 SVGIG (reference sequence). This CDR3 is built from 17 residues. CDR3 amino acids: CAWSDPGPRTNTGELFF.

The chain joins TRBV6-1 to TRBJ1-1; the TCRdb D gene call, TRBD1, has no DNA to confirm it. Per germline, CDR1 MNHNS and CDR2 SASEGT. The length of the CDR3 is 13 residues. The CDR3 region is CASRLGSRTEAFF.

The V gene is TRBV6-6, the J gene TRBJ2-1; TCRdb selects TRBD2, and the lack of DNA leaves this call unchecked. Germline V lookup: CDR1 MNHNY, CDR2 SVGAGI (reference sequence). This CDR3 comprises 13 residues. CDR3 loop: CASRPSAQNEQFF.

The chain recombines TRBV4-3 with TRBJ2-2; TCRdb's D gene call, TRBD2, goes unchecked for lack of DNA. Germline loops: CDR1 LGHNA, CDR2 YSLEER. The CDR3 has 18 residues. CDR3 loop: CASSQELASGVNTGELFF.

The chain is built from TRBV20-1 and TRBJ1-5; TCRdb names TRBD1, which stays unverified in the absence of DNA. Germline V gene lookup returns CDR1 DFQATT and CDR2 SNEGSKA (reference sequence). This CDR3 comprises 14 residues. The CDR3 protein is CSAQPVGGNQPQHF.

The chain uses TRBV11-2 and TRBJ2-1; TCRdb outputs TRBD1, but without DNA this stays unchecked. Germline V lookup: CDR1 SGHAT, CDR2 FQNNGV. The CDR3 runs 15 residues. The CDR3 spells CASSLRDGAYNEQFF.

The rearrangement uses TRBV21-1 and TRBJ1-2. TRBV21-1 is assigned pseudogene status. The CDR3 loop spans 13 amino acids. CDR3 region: CASSKRVLYGYTF.

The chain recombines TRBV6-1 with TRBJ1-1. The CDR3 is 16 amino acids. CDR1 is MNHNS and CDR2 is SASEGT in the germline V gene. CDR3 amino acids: CASRTLGLLLNTEAFF.

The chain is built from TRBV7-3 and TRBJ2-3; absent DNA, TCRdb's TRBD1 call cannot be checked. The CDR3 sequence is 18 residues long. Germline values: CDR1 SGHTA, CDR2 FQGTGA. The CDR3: CASSLPRPGTAGEDTQYF. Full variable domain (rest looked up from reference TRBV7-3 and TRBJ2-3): GAGVSQTPSNKVTEKGKYVELRCDPISGHTALYWYRQSLGQGPEFLIYFQGTGAADDSGLPNDRFFAVRPEGSVSTLKIQRTERGDSAVYLCASSLPRPGTAGEDTQYFGPGTRLTVL.

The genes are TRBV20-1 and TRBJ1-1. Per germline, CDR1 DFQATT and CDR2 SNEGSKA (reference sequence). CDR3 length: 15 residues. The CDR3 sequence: CSAILPQVVNTEAFF.

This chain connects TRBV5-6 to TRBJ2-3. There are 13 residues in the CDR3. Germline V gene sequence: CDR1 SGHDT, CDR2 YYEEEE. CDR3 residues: CASSLDLQDTQYF.

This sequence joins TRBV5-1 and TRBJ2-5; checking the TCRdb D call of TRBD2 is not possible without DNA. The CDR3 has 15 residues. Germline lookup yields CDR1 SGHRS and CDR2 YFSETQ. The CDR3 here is CASSLTGGPRETQYF.

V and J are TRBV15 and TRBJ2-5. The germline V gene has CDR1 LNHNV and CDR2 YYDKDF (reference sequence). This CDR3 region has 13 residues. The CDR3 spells CATSRALEETQYF.

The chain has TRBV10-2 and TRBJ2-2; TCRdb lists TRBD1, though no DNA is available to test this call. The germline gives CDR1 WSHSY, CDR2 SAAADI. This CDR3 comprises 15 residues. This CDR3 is CASSATSHGAGELFF.

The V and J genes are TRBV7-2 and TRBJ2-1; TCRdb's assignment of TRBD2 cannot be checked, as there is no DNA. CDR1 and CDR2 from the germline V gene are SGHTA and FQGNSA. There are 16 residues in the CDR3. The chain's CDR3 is CASSLLLAGNHNEQFF.

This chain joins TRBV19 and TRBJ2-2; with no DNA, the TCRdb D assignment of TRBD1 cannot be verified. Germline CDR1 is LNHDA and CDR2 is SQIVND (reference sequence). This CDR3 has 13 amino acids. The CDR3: CASRLQGTGELFF.